Below, 19 T cell receptor beta chains from the same sample are listed, as sequenced in a study of blood T cell repertoires in COVID-19 (dated by TCRdb to 2020 to 2021). Library preparation used the immunoSEQ multiplex PCR assay. TCRdb limited this immuneACCESS table to in-frame rearrangements with V and J called. A share of clones is missing; checked studies link under half to unresolved V genes, and the rest is unexplained. This sample gives 120,000 to 150,000 clones in total; about 83% of them show up just once. Roughly 5.7% of the sample is held by the ten biggest clonotypes. The sample comprised PBMCs or T cells enriched from blood (not recorded which). These receptors were obtained from a woman aged 45-60 years who had been exposed to COVID-19.

The rearrangement links TRBV5-4 to TRBJ2-3, with 7 bases matching TRBD1. The CDR3 consists of 17 residues. Germline loops: CDR1 SGHNT, CDR2 YYREEE (reference sequence). The ends lost 0 bases at V and 0 bases at J; junction bases unmatched: 7. DNA of the CDR3: TGTGCCAGCAGCTTGGCGGACAGGATAACTAGCACAGATACGCAGTATTTT. It is translated as CASSLADRITSTDTQYF.

V usage is TRBV10-1 and J usage is TRBJ1-2; D is unclear. V was cut by 3 bases and J by 8 bases, with 10 bases left in between. Germline V gene data show CDR1 as WNHNN and CDR2 as SYGVQD (reference sequence). The CDR3 consists of 12 residues. This CDR3 reads CASSDTKMGYTF. DNA of the CDR3: TGCGCCAGCAGTGACACAAAGATGGGCTACACCTTC.

The chain uses TRBV9 and TRBJ2-7; the match to TRBD2 covers 9 bases. The V segment lost 0 bases and the J segment 3 bases; nucleotides outside the gene matches: 4. From germline, CDR1 is SGDLS and CDR2 YYNGEE. This CDR3 spans 15 amino acids. CDR3 in amino acids: CASSVGSGSSYEQYF. The CDR3 bases are TGTGCCAGCAGCGTAGGTAGCGGGAGTAGCTACGAGCAGTACTTC.

The rearrangement links TRBV7-9 to TRBJ2-7; 8 nucleotides match TRBD2. V was clipped by 1 base and J by 2 bases; unmatched bases: 4. This CDR3 has 15 residues. Germline CDR1 and CDR2: SEHNR and FQNEAQ (reference sequence). For the CDR3, the DNA is TGTGCCAGCAGCTTAGAGGGGACTAGTCCCTACGAGCAGTACTTC. This sequence encodes CASSLEGTSPYEQYF.

The gene calls are TRBV18 and TRBJ2-7; no definite D call. This CDR3 region has 15 residues. Trimming shortened V by 3 bases and J by 2 bases, and 14 bases separated the two germline ends. Germline assignment: CDR1 KGHSH and CDR2 LQKENI. CDR3 loop: CASSPLAQATYEQYF. The DNA of the CDR3 is TGTGCCAGCTCACCTTTGGCGCAGGCGACCTACGAGCAGTACTTC.

V and J are TRBV9 and TRBJ1-3, with D possibly matching TRBD1 (6 bases). This CDR3 is 13 amino acids long. The V gene's germline CDR1 is SGDLS and CDR2 YYNGEE. V lost 4 bases, J lost 4 bases, and 9 bases lay in between. DNA of the CDR3: TGTGCCAGCAGCACCGGACAGGGAAACACCATATATTTT. Translated, it gives CASSTGQGNTIYF. Combining the CDR3 with reference TRBV9 and TRBJ1-3 gives the whole variable domain DSGVTQTPKHLITATGQRVTLRCSPRSGDLSVYWYQQSLDQGLQFLIQYYNGEERAKGNILERFSAQQFPDLHSELNLSSLELGDSALYFCASSTGQGNTIYFGEGSWLTVV.

CDR3 amino acids: CASSQGYLYGYTF. As DNA, the CDR3 is TGCGCCAGCAGCCAAGGCTACCTCTATGGCTACACCTTC. The V call is TRBV4-3, the J call TRBJ1-2; the D is unclear. Trimming pared 1 base from V and 4 bases from J, leaving 7 bases between. Germline CDR1 and CDR2: LGHNA and YSLEER. The CDR3 spans 13 residues.

The rearrangement joins TRBV30 to TRBJ1-5; 7 bases line up with TRBD1. Germline V gene sequence: CDR1 GTSNPN, CDR2 SVGIG (reference sequence). This CDR3 region has 13 residues. The V and J ends lost 3 bases and 5 bases, in that order; junction bases with no gene match: 4. The CDR3 nucleotides are TGTGCCTGGAGCGCCGGGACAGATCAGCCCCAGCATTTT. This gives the protein CAWSAGTDQPQHF.

The chain joins TRBV9 to TRBJ1-4; weak D call: TRBD1 (6 bases). Per germline, CDR1 SGDLS and CDR2 YYNGEE. Trimming shortened V by 0 bases and J by 6 bases, and 12 bases separated the two germline ends. CDR3 length: 15 residues. This CDR3 is CASSVEGRGDEKLFF. CDR3 in DNA: TGTGCCAGCAGCGTAGAGGGCAGGGGCGATGAAAAACTGTTTTTT.

The CDR3 DNA reads TGCGCCAGCAGCTCTTCGGACAGCTTGAATCAGCCCCAGCATTTT. Encoded protein: CASSSSDSLNQPQHF. The gene calls are TRBV5-1 and TRBJ1-5, with D maybe TRBD1 (6 bases). In germline, CDR1 is SGHRS, CDR2 YFSETQ. The CDR3 contains 15 residues. V gave up 3 bases and J gave up 4 bases, with 14 bases separating them.

The chain joins TRBV5-1 to TRBJ2-1; a possible D gene is TRBD1 (6 bases). From germline, CDR1 is SGHRS and CDR2 YFSETQ. The CDR3 covers 15 residues. V was clipped by 2 bases and J by 0 bases, with 9 bases between them. CDR3 in DNA: TGCGCCAGCAGCTTTTCGGACAGCTCCTACAATGAGCAGTTCTTC. It encodes CASSFSDSSYNEQFF.

The chain carries TRBV19 and TRBJ1-2; TRBD1 matches 7 bases. This CDR3 has 13 residues. Losses at the gene ends were 3 bases for V and 4 bases for J; bases not matched to a gene: 2. The germline CDR1 and CDR2 sequences are LNHDA and SQIVND (reference sequence). CDR3 amino acids: CASSMDRRYGYTF. CDR3 coding DNA: TGTGCCAGTAGTATGGACAGGCGCTATGGCTACACCTTC.

The chain employs TRBV5-5 and TRBJ1-5; D remains ambiguous. Germline CDR1 reads SGHKS; CDR2 reads YYEKEE (reference sequence). This CDR3 has 14 residues. V shed 6 bases and J shed 3 bases, with 13 bases lying between them. CDR3 sequence (DNA): TGTGCCAGCACCTTAGAGGTCCTCAATCAGCCCCAGCATTTT. This gives the protein CASTLEVLNQPQHF. Based on the CDR3 plus reference TRBV5-5 and TRBJ1-5, the full variable domain is DAGVTQSPTHLIKTRGQQVTLRCSPISGHKSVSWYQQVLGQGPQFIFQYYEKEERGRGNFPDRFSARQFPNYSSELNVNALLLGDSALYLCASTLEVLNQPQHFGDGTRLSIL.

The chain recombines TRBV19 with TRBJ2-2; 7 bases match TRBD2. The CDR3 sequence is 15 residues long. Germline CDR1 reads LNHDA; CDR2 reads SQIVND (reference sequence). V lost 8 bases, J lost 4 bases, and 10 bases stayed unmatched. The DNA of the CDR3 is TGTGCCAGTCGCCGGGGCCTAGCGGCCACCGGGGAGCTGTTTTTT. Translating gives CASRRGLAATGELFF.

CDR3 in amino acids: CASSSRGETQYF. The DNA of the CDR3 is TGTGCCAGCAGTTCCCGAGGGGAGACCCAGTACTTC. The V and J genes are TRBV27 and TRBJ2-5; the D gene is possibly TRBD2 (5 bases). Trimming removed 4 bases from V and 5 bases from J, with 8 bases in between. This CDR3 comprises 12 residues. In germline, CDR1 is MNHEY, CDR2 SMNVEV (reference sequence).

V and J are TRBV7-9 and TRBJ2-1; possibly TRBD2 for D (7 bases). The CDR3 extends over 15 amino acids. Germline V gene lookup returns CDR1 SEHNR and CDR2 FQNEAQ (reference sequence). Trimming took 0 bases from V and 2 from J, leaving 8 bases between them. The CDR3 coding sequence is TGTGCCAGCAGCTTAGCGGGGGGGCCCTACAATGAGCAGTTCTTC. Its protein product is CASSLAGGPYNEQFF.

V gene TRBV3-1 (or the pseudogene TRBV3-2) combines with J gene TRBJ2-7; a possible D gene is TRBD1 (5 bases). The CDR3 covers 14 residues. Trimming pared 11 bases from V and 2 bases from J, leaving 19 bases between. Per the germline V gene, CDR1 is LGHDT and CDR2 is YNNKEL (reference sequence). The CDR3 sequence: CAGPPGHPPYEQYF. The CDR3 coding sequence is TGTGCCGGCCCCCCCGGACACCCCCCCTACGAGCAGTACTTC.

V gene TRBV20-1 combines with J gene TRBJ2-7, with 11 bases identical to TRBD2. The germline V gene encodes CDR1 DFQATT and CDR2 SNEGSKA (reference sequence). The CDR3 totals 15 residues. V shed 3 bases and J 4 bases; nucleotides not matched to a gene: 8. The CDR3 nucleotides read TGCAGTGCTAGTCCACTAGCGGGAGCAGGGTACGAGCAGTACTTC. Translating gives CSASPLAGAGYEQYF.

The chain is built from TRBV19 and TRBJ1-2; D might be TRBD1 (6 bases). V shed 1 base and J shed 7 bases, with 10 bases lying between them. The CDR3 spans 13 residues. The V gene's germline CDR1 is LNHDA and CDR2 SQIVND (reference sequence). The CDR3 is CASSIGTVGGYTF. CDR3 nucleotides: TGTGCCAGTAGTATAGGGACAGTTGGTGGCTACACCTTC.